This passage covers 26 T cell receptor beta chains from one sample sequenced in a study of cytomegalovirus exposure and HLA in healthy donors. It was with 60 Vbeta and 13 Jbeta primers that the PCR ran. Sequencing was performed with immunoSEQ multiplex PCR; in TCRdb, only in-frame clones are kept and a portion is missing. The data hold 150,000 to 200,000 clones, with approximately 80% observed a single time. Sequencing used PBMCs. These receptors originate from a woman aged 40 to 55 in good health and CMV-seronegative.

The CDR3 protein is CASSSRDRDNEQFF. CDR3 nucleotide sequence: TGTGCCAGCAGCTCCCGGGACAGGGACAATGAGCAGTTCTTC. The J gene is TRBJ2-1, the V gene TRBV7-9; TRBD1 agrees at 9 bases. Per the germline V gene, CDR1 is SEHNR and CDR2 is FQNEAQ (reference sequence). This CDR3 is 14 amino acids long. V shed 4 bases and J 5 bases; nucleotides not matched to a gene: 3. The whole variable domain, filled in from reference TRBV7-9 and TRBJ2-1, reads DTGVSQNPRHKITKRGQNVTFRCDPISEHNRLYWYRQTLGQGPEFLTYFQNEAQLEKSRLLSDRFSAERPKGSFSTLEIQRTEQGDSAMYLCASSSRDRDNEQFFGPGTRLTVL.

V gene TRBV11-2 combines with J gene TRBJ2-7; 8 bases are shared with TRBD1. This CDR3 comprises 14 residues. CDR1 is SGHAT and CDR2 is FQNNGV in the germline V gene. Trimming at V came to 1 base and at J to 2 bases, leaving 1 base not matched to a gene. CDR3 sequence: CASSLGTGPYEQYV. Here the CDR3 DNA reads TGTGCCAGCAGCTTAGGGACAGGGCCCTACGAGCAGTACGTC.

The chain recombines TRBV4-2 with TRBJ1-6; a possible D gene is TRBD1 (6 bases). Germline CDR1 and CDR2: LGHNA and YNFKEQ. V was pared by 3 bases and J by 7 bases, with 16 bases between. The CDR3 has 16 residues. In nucleotides, the CDR3 is TGTGCCAGCAGCCAGGCATCGGGACATAAAAATTCACCCCTCCACTTT. Translation: CASSQASGHKNSPLHF.

CDR3 in DNA: TGTGCCAGCAGCTTGTTGGGGGGAAACACTGAAGCTTTCTTT. Translating it yields CASSLLGGNTEAFF. This rearrangement joins TRBV5-4 to TRBJ1-1, with D maybe TRBD1 (5 bases). CDR3 length equals 14 residues. With 1 base removed from V and 2 bases from J, the gap between germline ends came to 9 bases. Germline V gene data show CDR1 as SGHNT and CDR2 as YYREEE (reference sequence).

The V and J genes are TRBV5-6 and TRBJ1-5; a weak D match, TRBD1 (5 bases). Deletions cut 0 bases from V and 5 bases from J, with 9 bases between. CDR3 length: 14 residues. CDR1 and CDR2 (germline): SGHDT, YYEEEE. The CDR3 DNA is TGTGCCAGCAGCTTGGCAGGGATGGATCAGCCCCAGCATTTT. Its translation is CASSLAGMDQPQHF.

The gene calls are TRBV7-2 and TRBJ2-1, with 10 bases lining up with TRBD2. Germline V lookup: CDR1 SGHTA, CDR2 FQGNSA. The CDR3 contains 14 residues. Losses at the gene ends were 8 bases for V and 8 bases for J; bases not matched to a gene: 9. CDR3: CASLKREGLDEQFF. CDR3 nucleotides: TGTGCCAGCCTAAAGCGGGAGGGGTTAGATGAGCAGTTCTTC.

The rearrangement uses TRBV4-2 and TRBJ2-1; TRBD2 might be the D (6 bases). Trimming took off 0 bases at V and 4 bases at J, with 13 bases between the two ends. The CDR3 has 16 amino acids. Germline V CDR1 and CDR2: LGHNA, YNFKEQ. The CDR3 DNA reads as TGTGCCAGCAGCCAAGACTTCGCGGGAATATACAATGAGCAGTTCTTC. It is translated as CASSQDFAGIYNEQFF.

This clone was counted a single time. The chain couples TRBV21-1 to TRBJ1-3; the D call TRBD1 from the table was never checked on the DNA. TRBV21-1 is a pseudogene locus. The CDR3 is made up of 16 amino acids. CDR3 protein: CASSPRGGHSGNTIYF. The CDR3 nucleotides read TGTGCCAGCAGCCCCAGAGGGGGTCACTCTGGAAACACCATATATTTT.

The rearrangement joins TRBV11-3 to TRBJ2-7, with 9 nucleotides matching TRBD1. CDR3 length: 15 residues. Trimming cost V 4 bases and J 1 base; bases outside gene matches: 5. Looked up from germline, CDR1 is SGHNT and CDR2 is YENEEA. The CDR3 protein is CASSSPGQGSYEQYF. CDR3 nucleotides: TGTGCCAGCAGCTCCCCGGGACAGGGATCCTACGAGCAGTACTTC. The complete variable domain, with remaining parts taken from reference TRBV11-3 and TRBJ2-7, reads EAGVVQSPRYKIIEKKQPVAFWCNPISGHNTLYWYLQNLGQGPELLIRYENEEAVDDSQLPKDRFSAERLKGVDSTLKIQPAELGDSAVYLCASSSPGQGSYEQYFGPGTRLTVT.

This chain connects TRBV9 to TRBJ1-2; TRBD1 matches at 9 bases. Trimming took 4 bases from V and 8 from J; bases not matched to a gene: 12. This CDR3 region has 15 residues. Per the germline V gene, CDR1 is SGDLS and CDR2 is YYNGEE. CDR3 bases: TGTGCCAGCAGCCCTCGACCGGGACAGGGTGCGGGCTACACCTTC. As protein: CASSPRPGQGAGYTF.

The chain links TRBV20-1 to TRBJ1-1, with D tentatively TRBD1 (5 bases). The CDR3 has 11 residues. V shed 5 bases and J shed 11 bases, with 15 bases lying between them. Germline CDR1 and CDR2: DFQATT and SNEGSKA (reference sequence). CDR3 region: CSASEGRGAFF. CDR3 DNA: TGCAGTGCTTCCGAGGGGCGGGGGGCTTTCTTT.

This chain connects TRBV7-9 to TRBJ2-1, with TRBD2 identical over 11 bases. Germline lookup yields CDR1 SEHNR and CDR2 FQNEAQ (reference sequence). The CDR3 loop spans 13 amino acids. Trimming took 3 bases from V and 9 from J; bases not matched to a gene: 1. The CDR3 DNA sequence: TGTGCCAGCAGCTTTAGCGGGAGGGGTGAGCAGTTCTTC. Its protein is CASSFSGRGEQFF.

V and J are TRBV30 and TRBJ2-1, with D unresolved. Between the trimmed V and J ends, which lost 0 bases and 5 bases, there was a span of 8 bases. Germline V CDR1 and CDR2: GTSNPN, SVGIG (reference sequence). This CDR3 has 13 residues. The CDR3 sequence is CAWSVRLHNEQFF. As DNA, the CDR3 is TGTGCCTGGAGTGTGCGGCTCCACAATGAGCAGTTCTTC.

The chain employs TRBV5-5 and TRBJ1-1; a possible D gene is TRBD1 (5 bases). Trimming took 4 bases from V and 1 from J, leaving 8 bases between them. CDR3 length: 13 amino acids. Germline-derived CDR1 and CDR2 are SGHKS and YYEKEE (reference sequence). CDR3: CASSQTGNTEAFF. The CDR3 nucleotides are TGTGCCAGCAGCCAAACAGGGAACACTGAAGCTTTCTTT. The variable domain in full, completed from reference TRBV5-5 and TRBJ1-1, reads DAGVTQSPTHLIKTRGQQVTLRCSPISGHKSVSWYQQVLGQGPQFIFQYYEKEERGRGNFPDRFSARQFPNYSSELNVNALLLGDSALYLCASSQTGNTEAFFGQGTRLTVV.

The gene calls are TRBV6-5 and TRBJ1-1; TRBD1 is a possible D gene (6 bases). The CDR3 runs 16 residues. V was clipped by 0 bases and J by 11 bases, with 22 bases between them. Germline CDR1 MNHEY, CDR2 SVGAGI. CDR3 protein: CASSYSDTGGAFNAFF. The CDR3 DNA follows: TGTGCCAGCAGTTACTCAGATACGGGGGGCGCCTTTAACGCTTTCTTT.

V gene TRBV6-4 combines with J gene TRBJ2-3; 14 nucleotides align to TRBD2. The CDR3 contains 15 residues. Germline V lookup: CDR1 MRHNA, CDR2 SNTAGT. Unmatched junction bases numbered 5, after V lost 5 bases and J lost 7 bases. CDR3 protein: CASSQTSGRGNTQYF. In DNA, the CDR3 is TGTGCCAGCAGTCAGACTAGCGGGAGGGGGAATACGCAGTATTTT.

The V call is TRBV2, the J call TRBJ2-1, with D possibly matching TRBD1 (6 bases). Germline assignment: CDR1 SNHLY and CDR2 FYNNEI. There are 14 residues in the CDR3. V lost 7 bases, J lost 0 bases, and 10 bases lay in between. The DNA of the CDR3 is TGTGCCAGCACCCGGACAGTCTCCTACAATGAGCAGTTCTTC. Protein: CASTRTVSYNEQFF.

The J gene is TRBJ2-7, the V gene TRBV19, with D possibly matching TRBD1 (6 bases). This CDR3 is built from 15 residues. The V and J ends lost 5 bases and 1 base respectively, with 15 bases between them. Germline loops: CDR1 LNHDA, CDR2 SQIVND (reference sequence). In DNA form, the CDR3 reads TGTGCCAGTAGTTCACCGGGACAAAATTCCTACGAGCAGTACTTC. This sequence encodes CASSSPGQNSYEQYF.

This rearrangement joins TRBV9 to TRBJ2-1; TRBD2 matches at 10 bases. J lost 7 bases, V lost 0 bases, and 4 bases had no gene match. Germline CDR1 reads SGDLS; CDR2 reads YYNGEE. This CDR3 comprises 15 residues. The CDR3 DNA sequence: TGTGCCAGCAGCGTAGTGGGACTAGCGAGTAATGAGCAGTTCTTC. Residues: CASSVVGLASNEQFF.

The chain combines TRBV7-3 with TRBJ2-3; 9 bases fit TRBD2. Germline trimming cut 5 bases from V and 4 bases from J; bases unmatched to any gene: 7. Looked up from germline, CDR1 is SGHTA and CDR2 is FQGTGA. This CDR3 is 15 amino acids long. CDR3 sequence: CASSDSGSRADTQYF. In DNA form, the CDR3 reads TGTGCCAGCAGCGATAGCGGGAGTCGGGCAGATACGCAGTATTTT.

This clone was seen a few times. The genes are TRBV5-4 and TRBJ2-5; D uncertain. This CDR3 has 13 residues. The germline V and J ends were trimmed by 0 bases and 0 bases, with 3 bases remaining between them. CDR1 is SGHNT, CDR2 YYREEE, per germline (reference sequence). The CDR3 loop reads CASSLDNQETQYF. For the CDR3, the DNA is TGTGCCAGCAGCTTGGACAACCAAGAGACCCAGTACTTC.

This clone was recorded a few times. The rearrangement joins TRBV28 to TRBJ2-7; TRBD2 matches 11 bases. This CDR3 spans 15 amino acids. CDR1 and CDR2 (germline): MDHEN, SYDVKM. V dropped 8 bases and J dropped 4; count of bases not matched to a gene: 10. The CDR3 loop is CASASSGRSLYEQYF. For the CDR3, the DNA is TGTGCCAGCGCCTCTAGCGGGAGGTCCCTGTACGAGCAGTACTTC.

This clone came up once. The chain is built from TRBV2 and TRBJ2-5, with 7 bases that match TRBD1. V was clipped by 3 bases and J by 5 bases; unmatched bases: 3. CDR3 size: 13 residues. Germline V gives CDR1 SNHLY, CDR2 FYNNEI. The CDR3 DNA is TGTGCCAGCAGTGAGGGACAGAAGGAGACCCAGTACTTC. It translates to CASSEGQKETQYF. Full variable domain (outside the CDR3, taken from reference TRBV2 and TRBJ2-5): EPEVTQTPSHQVTQMGQEVILRCVPISNHLYFYWYRQILGQKVEFLVSFYNNEISEKSEIFDDQFSVERPDGSNFTLKIRSTKLEDSAMYFCASSEGQKETQYFGPGTRLLVL.

This clone was seen only a few times. The V call is TRBV11-3, the J call TRBJ2-1, with TRBD1 identical over 10 bases. Trimming took 5 bases from V and 7 from J; bases not matched to a gene: 5. There are 14 residues in the CDR3. The germline V gene has CDR1 SGHNT and CDR2 YENEEA. The CDR3 is CASSLTGQGNEQFF. The CDR3 DNA reads as TGTGCCAGCAGCCTCACGGGACAGGGGAATGAGCAGTTCTTC. Variable domain in full (rest from reference TRBV11-3 and TRBJ2-1): EAGVVQSPRYKIIEKKQPVAFWCNPISGHNTLYWYLQNLGQGPELLIRYENEEAVDDSQLPKDRFSAERLKGVDSTLKIQPAELGDSAVYLCASSLTGQGNEQFFGPGTRLTVL.

The V call is TRBV19, the J call TRBJ1-2; tentatively, D is TRBD1 (5 bases). V shed 7 bases and J shed 1 base, with 19 bases lying between them. This CDR3 comprises 16 residues. Germline V gene sequence: CDR1 LNHDA, CDR2 SQIVND (reference sequence). CDR3 sequence (DNA): TGTGCCAGTACCCTGGGCTGGGGCCGGATTAACTATGGCTACACCTTC. This gives the protein CASTLGWGRINYGYTF.

Note on this clone: A junction end diverges from the germline sequence, so it may reflect a read error. Other DNA sequences in the sample encode the same CDR3. The genes are TRBV11-3 and TRBJ2-5; 13 positions match TRBD2. CDR1 and CDR2 (germline): SGHNT, YENEEA. This CDR3 comprises 17 residues. CDR3 coding DNA: TGCGCCAGCAGCTTGGGACTAGCGGGACCCGCCGAAGAGACCCAGTACTTC. It codes for CASSLGLAGPAEETQYF. Together with reference TRBV11-3 and TRBJ2-5, the CDR3 gives the full variable domain: EAGVVQSPRYKIIEKKQPVAFWCNPISGHNTLYWYLQNLGQGPELLIRYENEEAVDDSQLPKDRFSAERLKGVDSTLKIQPAELGDSAVYLCASSLGLAGPAEETQYFGPGTRLLVL.